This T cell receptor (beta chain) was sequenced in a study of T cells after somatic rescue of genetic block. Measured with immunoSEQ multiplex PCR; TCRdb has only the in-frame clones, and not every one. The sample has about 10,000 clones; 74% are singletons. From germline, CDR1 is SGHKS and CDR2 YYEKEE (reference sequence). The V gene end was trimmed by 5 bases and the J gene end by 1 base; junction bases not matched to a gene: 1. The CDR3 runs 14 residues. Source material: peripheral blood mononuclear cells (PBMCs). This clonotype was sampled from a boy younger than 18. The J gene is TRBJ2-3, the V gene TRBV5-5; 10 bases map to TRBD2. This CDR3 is CASSGTSGTDTQYF. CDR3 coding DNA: TGTGCCAGCAGTGGGACTAGCGGCACAGATACGCAGTATTTT. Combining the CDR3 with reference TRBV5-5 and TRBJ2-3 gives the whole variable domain DAGVTQSPTHLIKTRGQQVTLRCSPISGHKSVSWYQQVLGQGPQFIFQYYEKEERGRGNFPDRFSARQFPNYSSELNVNALLLGDSALYLCASSGTSGTDTQYFGPGTRLTVL.